This paragraph reports one TCR beta chain. Antigen: not known. The data belong to a study of post-analysis software for immune sequencing data. Broader study findings: Significantly lower normalized Chao1 diversity was seen in multiple sclerosis patients than in controls. TRBV segments more frequent in patients than in controls numbered five and included TRBV5-6, TRBV5-1 and TRBV20-1.

Sequencing libraries made from TCR beta cDNA carried unique molecular identifiers. T cells numbering roughly 1 to 10 million yielded 500,000 or so cDNA molecules. TCRdb redid the calling of the PCR reads with MiXCR, one entry per CDR3 protein. The repertoire holds 380,000 or so distinct CDR3 sequences, with approximately 38% as singletons. Trimming cost V 7 bases and J 1 base, with 19 bases left between them. Germline values: CDR1 SGHTA, CDR2 FQGNSA. The length of the CDR3 is 16 residues. The chain joins TRBV7-2 to TRBJ1-1; D possibly corresponds to TRBD1 (6 bases). The sequence came from a girl aged 5-17 years with multiple sclerosis. The sample was blood. DNA of the CDR3: TGTGCCAGCATCCGGGGGGCTAAGTCTCAGAACACTGAAGCTTTCTTT. It translates to CASIRGAKSQNTEAFF.